This record covers a single T cell receptor (beta chain). Its antigen remains unknown. Then a second PCR, running roughly 6 to 11 cycles, was carried out with a sample-barcoded 5' primer and a J-beta primer mix. TCRdb reanalysed the 5' RACE reads using MiXCR and keeps one entry per CDR3 protein. Altogether 550,000 to 600,000 distinct CDR3 sequences are present, 27% being singletons, with the ten largest covering about 18%. This specimen belongs to a study of blood T cells in healthy people across ages. Study-level findings and limits: In older individuals, TCR beta diversity per million T cells was lower, falling roughly linearly with age.

Whenever a sample was processed, at least 7 million PBMCs were isolated. The sequencing input was blood. This sequence originates from a woman aged 65 to 85 in good health.

For the CDR3, the DNA is TGCGCCAGCAGCCAAGGGGGATCAACTAATGAAAAACTGTTTTTT. Translation gives CASSQGGSTNEKLFF. The J gene is TRBJ1-4, the V gene TRBV4-3; D gene uncertain. V shed 1 base and J shed 0 bases, with 6 bases lying between them. The CDR3 is 15 amino acids. Germline V gene lookup returns CDR1 LGHNA and CDR2 YSLEER.